A single sample is the source of the 27 T cell receptor beta chains below, sequenced in a study of T cells after posttransplantation cyclophosphamide. Libraries were prepared by immunoSEQ multiplex PCR; TCRdb keeps only in-frame clonotypes and omits some of them. The sample includes under 25,000 clones, none of them occurring once. Sample: PBMCs. Every receptor here comes from a woman aged 60-70 years in good health, CMV-negative, and a related stem cell transplant donor.

There are many counts of this clone. This chain joins TRBV2 and TRBJ1-5, with D possibly being TRBD1 (5 bases). V shed 4 bases and J shed 4 bases, with 11 bases lying between them. Per the germline V gene, CDR1 is SNHLY and CDR2 is FYNNEI. CDR3 length: 14 residues. The CDR3 loop is CASSVGRGNQPQHF. The CDR3 nucleotides are TGTGCCAGCAGTGTGGGCCGGGGGAATCAGCCCCAGCATTTT.

This clone came up many times. The V call is TRBV5-6, the J call TRBJ2-2, with 14 positions matching TRBD2. The CDR3 has 15 residues. The junction had 4 bases not matched to a gene; V was cut back by 6 bases and J by 6 bases. In germline, CDR1 is SGHDT, CDR2 YYEEEE. CDR3 coding DNA: TGTGCCAGCACTATGGGACTAGCGGGAGCCGGGGAGCTGTTTTTT. Its protein product is CASTMGLAGAGELFF. Looking up the rest from reference TRBV5-6 and TRBJ2-2 gives the full variable domain: DAGVTQSPTHLIKTRGQQVTLRCSPKSGHDTVSWYQQALGQGPQFIFQYYEEEERQRGNFPDRFSGHQFPNYSSELNVNALLLGDSALYLCASTMGLAGAGELFFGEGSRLTVL.

At least ten counts were recorded for this clone. The chain is built from TRBV4-2 and TRBJ2-1; 8 bases fit TRBD2. The J segment lost 3 bases and the V segment lost 1 base, leaving 8 bases of the junction unmatched. In germline, CDR1 is LGHNA, CDR2 YNFKEQ. CDR3 length: 17 amino acids. DNA of the CDR3: TGTGCCAGCAGCCAAGTTGTTAAGCGGGAGTTCTACAATGAGCAGTTCTTC. This translates into CASSQVVKREFYNEQFF.

In this sample, this clone turned up many times. CDR3 amino acids: CASLGGMNTEAFF. The CDR3, as DNA: TGTGCCAGCCTGGGGGGAATGAACACTGAAGCTTTCTTT. The chain recombines TRBV19 with TRBJ1-1, with a weak D call TRBD1 (5 bases). Germline CDR1 and CDR2: LNHDA and SQIVND (reference sequence). The CDR3 length is 13 residues. Trimming cost V 9 bases and J 0 bases, with 11 bases left between them. The whole variable domain, filled in from reference TRBV19 and TRBJ1-1, reads DGGITQSPKYLFRKEGQNVTLSCEQNLNHDAMYWYRQDPGQGLRLIYYSQIVNDFQKGDIAEGYSVSREKKESFPLTVTSAQKNPTAFYLCASLGGMNTEAFFGQGTRLTVV.

The sample holds a few counts of this clone. CDR3 amino acids: CASSFYPASRGLGYTF. DNA of the CDR3: TGTGCCAGCAGCTTTTACCCCGCCTCTCGAGGTCTTGGCTACACCTTC. This rearrangement joins TRBV7-9 to TRBJ1-2; D gene uncertain. V was pared by 3 bases and J by 7 bases, with 21 bases between. This CDR3 has 16 amino acids. The germline V gene has CDR1 SEHNR and CDR2 FQNEAQ (reference sequence).

This clone was counted many times. V is TRBV11-2 and J is TRBJ2-1; no clear D. Trimming took off 1 base at V and 3 bases at J, with 7 bases between the two ends. The CDR3 length is 14 residues. The germline V gene encodes CDR1 SGHAT and CDR2 FQNNGV. CDR3 in DNA: TGTGCCAGCAGCTTAGCTAGTAACTACAATGAGCAGTTCTTC. Residues: CASSLASNYNEQFF.

The sample holds many counts of this clone. The genes are TRBV5-1 and TRBJ2-3, with TRBD2 matching over 7 bases. V lost 1 base and J lost 2; bases outside the gene matches: 16. The CDR3 runs 19 residues. Germline V gene sequence: CDR1 SGHRS, CDR2 YFSETQ. The CDR3 sequence is CASSLYSLGGGLNTDTQYF. CDR3 DNA sequence: TGCGCCAGCAGCTTGTACTCCTTGGGGGGGGGATTGAACACAGATACGCAGTATTTT. Full variable domain (remainder filled in from reference TRBV5-1 and TRBJ2-3): KAGVTQTPRYLIKTRGQQVTLSCSPISGHRSVSWYQQTPGQGLQFLFEYFSETQRNKGNFPGRFSGRQFSNSRSEMNVSTLELGDSALYLCASSLYSLGGGLNTDTQYFGPGTRLTVL.

This clone was found many times. The chain links TRBV28 to TRBJ1-4; 11 bases map to TRBD1. The CDR3 sequence is 16 residues long. Germline assignment: CDR1 MDHEN and CDR2 SYDVKM. Germline trimming cut 4 bases from V and 6 bases from J; bases unmatched to any gene: 7. The CDR3 sequence: CASSSAPDRGHEKLFF. DNA of the CDR3: TGTGCCAGCAGTTCGGCCCCGGACAGGGGGCATGAAAAACTGTTTTTT. The full variable domain, in which reference TRBV28 and TRBJ1-4 provide the parts outside the CDR3, is DVKVTQSSRYLVKRTGEKVFLECVQDMDHENMFWYRQDPGLGLRLIYFSYDVKMKEKGDIPEGYSVSREKKERFSLILESASTNQTSMYLCASSSAPDRGHEKLFFGSGTQLSVL.

In this sample, this clone turned up many times. The gene calls are TRBV19 and TRBJ1-1; 10 bases match TRBD1. Germline loops: CDR1 LNHDA, CDR2 SQIVND (reference sequence). After removal of 3 bases from V and 4 bases from J, the junction contained 8 bases not matched to a gene. The CDR3 spans 16 residues. The CDR3 DNA follows: TGTGCCAGTAGTATCCCGACAGGGGGCTTTGTCACTGAAGCTTTCTTT. Its translation is CASSIPTGGFVTEAFF.

Many counts were recorded for this clone. The chain uses TRBV5-1 and TRBJ2-7; perhaps TRBD2 as D (6 bases). Germline V gene lookup returns CDR1 SGHRS and CDR2 YFSETQ. V lost 4 bases, J lost 4 bases, and 9 bases lay in between. The CDR3 is 12 residues long. The CDR3 nucleotides read TGCGCCAGCAGCGACCGGGGGTACGAGCAGTACTTC. This gives the protein CASSDRGYEQYF.

There are many counts of this clone. In nucleotides, the CDR3 is TGTGCCAGCAGTTACAGCCCATTAGATACGCAGTATTTT. This gives the protein CASSYSPLDTQYF. The genes are TRBV6-5 and TRBJ2-3; D gene unclear. V was shortened by 2 bases and J by 5 bases, with 8 bases between the two germline ends. The CDR3 is 13 amino acids. Germline loops: CDR1 MNHEY, CDR2 SVGAGI.

In this sample, this clone turned up many times. V gene TRBV2 combines with J gene TRBJ2-7, with 9 bases lining up with TRBD1. Germline V gives CDR1 SNHLY, CDR2 FYNNEI. This CDR3 region has 15 residues. The junction had 8 bases not matched to a gene; V was cut back by 3 bases and J by 5 bases. The DNA for the CDR3 is TGTGCCAGCAGTGAGCACGGGACAGGGAATAACGAGCAGTACTTC. It specifies CASSEHGTGNNEQYF.

The chain couples TRBV5-6 to TRBJ2-5, with TRBD1 matching 7 bases. The J call is uncertain, as TRBJ2-7 better fits the DNA end. The CDR3 runs 14 residues. Germline CDR1 SGHDT, CDR2 YYEEEE. CDR3 nucleotide sequence: TGTGCCAGCAGCCAGGGAACAGGGGCCTACGAGCAGTACTTC. This gives the protein CASSQGTGAYEQYF.

This clone has a count of ten or more. The rearrangement joins TRBV27 to TRBJ2-7; 8 nucleotides match TRBD1. CDR3 length equals 14 residues. V lost 3 bases to trimming and J lost 5 bases; unmatched junction nucleotides: 6. The germline V gene has CDR1 MNHEY and CDR2 SMNVEV (reference sequence). CDR3 nucleotide sequence: TGTGCCAGCAGTTTTGACCCAGGGGGCAACGAGCAGTACTTC. It translates to CASSFDPGGNEQYF.

This clone occurred many times. V and J are TRBV10-3 and TRBJ2-5, with a weak D call TRBD2 (6 bases). Trimming stripped 6 bases from V and 5 bases from J, with 16 bases between. There are 14 residues in the CDR3. CDR1 is ENHRY, CDR2 SYGVKD, per germline. The CDR3: CAIRGTPPSETQYF. The CDR3 region has the DNA TGTGCCATCAGAGGGACTCCTCCGTCGGAGACCCAGTACTTC.

This clone was observed many times. The V call is TRBV5-1, the J call TRBJ2-7, with TRBD1 matching 8 bases. The CDR3 contains 15 residues. With 4 bases clipped from V and 1 base from J, the junction kept 7 bases outside the gene matches. Looked up from germline, CDR1 is SGHRS and CDR2 is YFSETQ. CDR3 protein: CASSPTGVTSYEQYF. DNA for the CDR3: TGCGCCAGCAGCCCGACAGGGGTGACATCCTACGAGCAGTACTTC.

This clone was seen ten or more times. The CDR3 bases are TGTGCCAGCAGTCCCTCCGGACAGGGTAGGCAGCCCCAGCATTTT. As protein: CASSPSGQGRQPQHF. The V call is TRBV27, the J call TRBJ1-5; 8 nucleotides align to TRBD1. The germline gives CDR1 MNHEY, CDR2 SMNVEV (reference sequence). The CDR3 has 15 residues. The V gene end was trimmed by 5 bases and the J gene end by 7 bases; junction bases not matched to a gene: 10.

This clone was detected only a few times. This sequence joins TRBV10-3 and TRBJ2-5; D might be TRBD2 (6 bases). CDR1 ENHRY and CDR2 SYGVKD come from the germline V gene. CDR3 length: 15 amino acids. The germline V and J ends were trimmed by 0 bases and 3 bases, with 11 bases remaining between them. The CDR3 DNA reads as TGTGCCATCAGTGAGTCGCTTCGGGGGAAAGAGACCCAGTACTTC. Translation gives CAISESLRGKETQYF.

At least ten counts were recorded for this clone. The chain is built from TRBV9 and TRBJ1-6; D uncertain. Trimming removed 0 bases from V and 5 bases from J, with 6 bases in between. The CDR3 is 14 amino acids. Germline lookup yields CDR1 SGDLS and CDR2 YYNGEE. CDR3 nucleotides: TGTGCCAGCAGCGTAGGGGCAGATAATTCACCCCTCCACTTT. Translated, it gives CASSVGADNSPLHF.

This clone occurred many times. V gene TRBV7-2 combines with J gene TRBJ1-6, with 7 positions matching TRBD1. This CDR3 is built from 14 residues. After removal of 8 bases from V and 7 bases from J, the junction contained 8 bases not matched to a gene. Germline CDR1 reads SGHTA; CDR2 reads FQGNSA. CDR3 nucleotides: TGTGCCAGCCGGTGGACAGGCGGAAATTCACCCCTCCACTTT. Translating it yields CASRWTGGNSPLHF.

The chain recombines TRBV29-1 with TRBJ2-3; 15 nucleotides match TRBD2. The CDR3 is 14 residues long. The V segment lost 7 bases and the J segment 5 bases; nucleotides outside the gene matches: 4. From germline, CDR1 is SQVTM and CDR2 ANQGSEA. The CDR3 spells CSALGLAGGDTQYF. The CDR3 DNA reads as TGCAGCGCTTTGGGACTAGCGGGAGGAGATACGCAGTATTTT.

Many counts were recorded for this clone. The gene calls are TRBV27 and TRBJ1-4, with D hard to call. Trimming removed 3 bases from V and 6 bases from J, with 8 bases in between. CDR3 length equals 13 residues. Germline CDR1 MNHEY, CDR2 SMNVEV (reference sequence). CDR3 protein: CASSFVQDEKLFF. The DNA of the CDR3 is TGTGCCAGCAGTTTTGTCCAGGATGAAAAACTGTTTTTT.

This clone came up many times. The V and J genes are TRBV5-6 and TRBJ2-7; D gene uncertain. Germline CDR1 SGHDT, CDR2 YYEEEE. V lost 6 bases and J 0 bases, leaving 13 bases between the germline ends. The CDR3 totals 14 residues. The CDR3 sequence is CASTRRYGSYEQYF. The CDR3 DNA sequence: TGTGCCAGCACCCGTCGGTACGGCTCCTACGAGCAGTACTTC. Full variable domain (rest looked up from reference TRBV5-6 and TRBJ2-7): DAGVTQSPTHLIKTRGQQVTLRCSPKSGHDTVSWYQQALGQGPQFIFQYYEEEERQRGNFPDRFSGHQFPNYSSELNVNALLLGDSALYLCASTRRYGSYEQYFGPGTRLTVT.

This clone appeared many times. The J gene is TRBJ2-2, the V gene TRBV9; 9 nucleotides match TRBD1. The CDR3 covers 15 residues. V gave up 0 bases and J gave up 5 bases; unmatched junction bases: 2. Germline V gene sequence: CDR1 SGDLS, CDR2 YYNGEE. The CDR3 DNA is TGTGCCAGCAGCGTAGAGACAGGGGGGACCGGGGAGCTGTTTTTT. Residues: CASSVETGGTGELFF.

This clone was detected a few times. The CDR3 sequence is CASSQGGGIVVNTEAFF. DNA of the CDR3: TGCGCCAGCAGCCAAGGGGGGGGGATAGTGGTGAACACTGAAGCTTTCTTT. V is TRBV4-1 and J is TRBJ1-1, with D perhaps TRBD1 (5 bases). V was trimmed by 1 base and J by 0 bases, leaving 15 bases between them. Germline-derived CDR1 and CDR2 are MGHRA and YSYEKL. The CDR3 contains 17 residues.

This clone has at least ten counts. The V gene is TRBV10-2, the J gene TRBJ1-2; 7 nucleotides agree with TRBD1. The CDR3 length is 15 residues. Germline CDR1 and CDR2: WSHSY and SAAADI. V trimming: 0 bases; J trimming: 6 bases; junction bases outside the gene matches: 7. This CDR3 reads CASSESRTGVDGYTF. CDR3 DNA: TGCGCCAGCAGTGAGTCGAGAACAGGGGTGGATGGCTACACCTTC.

This clone was recorded at least ten times. The rearrangement uses TRBV7-6 and TRBJ2-5; D not certain. This CDR3 region has 11 residues. Trimming cost V 5 bases and J 4 bases, with 5 bases left between them. Germline V gene lookup returns CDR1 SGHVS and CDR2 FNYEAQ. The CDR3 reads CASSPGETQYF. DNA of the CDR3: TGTGCCAGCAGCCCCGGAGAGACCCAGTACTTC.